The clone carrying this TCR beta chain occurred a few times. Its antigen remains unknown. Germline trimming cut 3 bases from V and 7 bases from J; bases unmatched to any gene: 8. Germline V gives CDR1 SGHNT, CDR2 YYREEE (reference sequence). The CDR3 extends over 15 amino acids. This entry belongs to a study of T cell repertoires in cytomegalovirus infection. Study-level background: Public signatures in TCR beta pointed to CMV infection and matching HLA type.

TCRdb called the reads again in MiXCR, with one record for every CDR3 protein. The table records hundreds of thousands of distinct CDR3 sequences, about a third of them present only once. The study's findings and limits: Cumulated frequencies of public TCR beta families served to identify carriers of CMV plus the relevant HLA. Within the response measured ex vivo, HLA-C-restricted CMV-specific TCR beta clonotypes were dominant.

The clonotype comes from a human donor in good health (CMV status not recorded). Some clones in this sample may be carry-over from other donors' samples. The specimen comprised cultured CD8+ T cells from PBMCs, sampled from culture after CMV antigen stimulation. The J gene is TRBJ2-1, the V gene TRBV5-4, with 9 bases identical to TRBD2. Here the CDR3 reads CASSSERGDWNEQFF. The CDR3 nucleotides are TGTGCCAGCAGCTCTGAGCGGGGGGATTGGAATGAGCAGTTCTTC.